The T cell receptor (beta chain) described here comes from a study of T cell responses to AZD1222 COVID-19 vaccine. Looking at the study overall: The analysis combined second doses at about 4 or about 12 weeks.

Whole-study findings and limits: Mostly white British, mostly female donors; authors suggested clonal diversity may be underestimated. The peak T cell response came first, and repertoires were sampled only after it. Mapped onto spike, vaccine-associated CD4 TCRs spanned it and were dominant at 160-218 and 743-854.

Some clones are missing from TCRdb's copy, which holds only in-frame ones; the method was immunoSEQ multiplex PCR. Found here are 100,000 to 130,000 clones, around 90% of them singletons; the top ten hold 3.5% to 5%. This clone was observed a single time. What it binds is unknown. The sequencing here drew on peripheral blood, taken on day 0 of AZD1222 vaccination. The sequence was obtained from an adult in good health.

The DNA of the CDR3 is TGCAGCGGAGGGGGTAACTATGGCTACACCTTC. Translation gives CSGGGNYGYTF. The chain carries TRBV20-1 and TRBJ1-2, with D possibly TRBD1 on 6 matching bases. There are 11 residues in the CDR3. The germline V gene has CDR1 DFQATT and CDR2 SNEGSKA (reference sequence).